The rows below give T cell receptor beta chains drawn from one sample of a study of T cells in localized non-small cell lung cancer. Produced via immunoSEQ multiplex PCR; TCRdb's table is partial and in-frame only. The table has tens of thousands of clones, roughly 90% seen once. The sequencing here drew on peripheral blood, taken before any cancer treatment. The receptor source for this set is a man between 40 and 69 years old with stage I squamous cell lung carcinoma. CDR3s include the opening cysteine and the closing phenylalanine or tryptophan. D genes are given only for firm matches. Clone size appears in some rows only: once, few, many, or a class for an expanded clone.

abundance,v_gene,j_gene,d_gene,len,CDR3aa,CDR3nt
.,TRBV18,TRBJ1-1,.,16,CASSPQEGQGNTEAFF,TGTGCCAGCTCACCTCAAGAGGGGCAGGGCAACACTGAAGCTTTCTTT
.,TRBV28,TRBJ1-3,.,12,CASGRFGNTIYF,TGTGCCAGCGGGAGGTTCGGAAACACCATATATTTT
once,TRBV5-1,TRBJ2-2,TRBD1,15,CASSFTTGATGELFF,TGCGCCAGCAGCTTTACGACAGGGGCGACCGGGGAGCTGTTTTTT
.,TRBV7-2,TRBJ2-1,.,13,CASSLAPGGEQFF,TGTGCCAGCAGCTTAGCGCCGGGCGGTGAGCAGTTCTTC
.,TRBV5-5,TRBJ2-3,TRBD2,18,CASSSRLAGGSPTDTQYF,TGTGCCAGCAGCTCACGACTAGCGGGAGGGTCCCCCACAGATACGCAGTATTTT
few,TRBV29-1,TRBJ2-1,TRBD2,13,CSVETSGYNEQFF,TGCAGCGTTGAGACTAGCGGTTACAATGAGCAGTTCTTC
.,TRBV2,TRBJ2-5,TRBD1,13,CASSLQGGETQYF,TGTGCCAGCAGTCTACAGGGGGGAGAGACCCAGTACTTC
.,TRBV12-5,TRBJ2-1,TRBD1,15,CASGMDRGAYNEQFF,TGTGCTAGTGGTATGGACAGGGGCGCCTACAATGAGCAGTTCTTC
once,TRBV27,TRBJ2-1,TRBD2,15,CASSITSGRAHEQFF,TGTGCCAGCAGTATTACTAGCGGGAGGGCTCATGAGCAGTTCTTC
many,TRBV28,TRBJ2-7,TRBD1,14,CASSLGTGSYEQYF,TGTGCCAGCAGCCTCGGGACAGGGTCGTACGAGCAGTACTTC
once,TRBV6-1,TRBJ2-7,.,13,CASSEGPGGEQYF,TGTGCCAGCAGTGAAGGACCGGGCGGCGAGCAGTACTTC
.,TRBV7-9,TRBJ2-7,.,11,CASSPLYEQYF,TGTGCCAGCAGCCCTCTCTACGAGCAGTACTTC
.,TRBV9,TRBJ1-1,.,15,CASSVDGGLNTEAFF,TGTGCCAGCAGCGTAGACGGGGGATTGAACACTGAAGCTTTCTTT
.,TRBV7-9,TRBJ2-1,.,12,CASSFGGTLQFF,TGTGCCAGCAGCTTCGGTGGGACTCTTCAATTCTTC
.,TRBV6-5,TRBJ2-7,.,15,CASSLTRSRIYEQYF,TGTGCCAGCAGCCTCACCCGGTCACGGATTTACGAGCAGTACTTC
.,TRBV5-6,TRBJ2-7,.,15,CASSLVDRRRGEQYF,TGTGCCAGCAGCTTGGTGGACCGAAGACGGGGCGAGCAGTACTTC
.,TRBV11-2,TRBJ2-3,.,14,CASSLGSSTDTQYF,TGTGCCAGCAGCTTGGGTTCCAGCACAGATACGCAGTATTTT
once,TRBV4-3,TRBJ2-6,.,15,CASSQAGFGANVLTF,TGCGCCAGCAGCCAAGCAGGGTTCGGGGCCAACGTCCTGACTTTC
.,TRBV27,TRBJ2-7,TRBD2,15,CASSLGSGGSYEQYF,TGTGCCAGCAGTTTAGGCAGCGGGGGCTCCTACGAGCAGTACTTC
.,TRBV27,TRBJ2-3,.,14,CASSFGWGTDTQYF,TGTGCCAGCAGTTTCGGCTGGGGCACAGATACGCAGTATTTT
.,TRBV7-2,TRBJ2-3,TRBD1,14,CASSFNRGPDTQYF,TGTGCCAGCAGCTTTAACAGGGGGCCCGATACGCAGTATTTT
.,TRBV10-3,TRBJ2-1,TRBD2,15,CASAAGLRGYNEQFF,TGTGCCTCGGCGGCGGGGTTGCGGGGGTACAATGAGCAGTTCTTC
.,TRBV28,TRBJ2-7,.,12,CASSERSYEQYF,TGTGCCAGCAGTGAACGATCCTACGAGCAGTACTTC
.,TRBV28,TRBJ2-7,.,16,CASSPLGTAPGDEQYF,TGTGCCAGCAGCCCCTTAGGGACAGCCCCGGGGGACGAGCAGTACTTC
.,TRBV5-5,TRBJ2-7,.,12,CASSQIAYEQYF,TGTGCCAGCAGTCAAATAGCCTACGAGCAGTACTTC
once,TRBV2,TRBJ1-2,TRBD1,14,CASSERDRGYGYTF,TGTGCCAGCAGTGAACGAGACAGGGGATATGGCTACACCTTC
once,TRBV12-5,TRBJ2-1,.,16,CASGTKQLPQGHEQFF,TGTGCTAGTGGTACCAAACAACTTCCTCAGGGCCATGAGCAGTTCTTC
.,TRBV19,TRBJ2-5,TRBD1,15,CASSITRTGKETQYF,TGTGCCAGTAGTATAACCCGGACAGGGAAGGAGACCCAGTACTTC
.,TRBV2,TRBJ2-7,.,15,CASSEFRGVSYEQYF,TGTGCCAGCAGTGAATTTAGGGGAGTCTCCTACGAGCAGTACTTC
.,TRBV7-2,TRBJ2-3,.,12,CASSFQGDTQYF,TGTGCCAGCAGCTTTCAGGGGGATACGCAGTATTTT